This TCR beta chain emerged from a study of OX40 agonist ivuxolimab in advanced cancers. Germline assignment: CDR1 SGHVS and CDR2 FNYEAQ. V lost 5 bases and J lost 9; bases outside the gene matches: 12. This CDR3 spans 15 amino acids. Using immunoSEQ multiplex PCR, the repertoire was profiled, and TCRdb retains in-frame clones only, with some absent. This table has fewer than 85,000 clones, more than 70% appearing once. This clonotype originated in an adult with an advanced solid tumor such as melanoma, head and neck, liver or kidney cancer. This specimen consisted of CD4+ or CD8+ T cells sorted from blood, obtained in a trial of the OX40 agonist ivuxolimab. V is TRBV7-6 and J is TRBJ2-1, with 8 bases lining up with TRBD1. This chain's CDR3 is CASSETGQASGEQFF. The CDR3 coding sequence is TGTGCCAGCAGCGAGACGGGACAGGCGTCGGGTGAGCAGTTCTTC.